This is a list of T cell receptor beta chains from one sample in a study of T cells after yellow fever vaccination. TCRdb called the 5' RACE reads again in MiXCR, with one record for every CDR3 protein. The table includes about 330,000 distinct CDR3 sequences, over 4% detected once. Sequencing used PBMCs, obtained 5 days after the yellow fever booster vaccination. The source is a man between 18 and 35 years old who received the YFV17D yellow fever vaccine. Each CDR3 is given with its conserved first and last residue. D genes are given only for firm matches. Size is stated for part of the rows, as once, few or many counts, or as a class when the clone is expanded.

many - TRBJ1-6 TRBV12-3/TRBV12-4 TGTGCCAGCAGACAATTCGGAGGGATGAATTCACCCCTCCACTTT CASRQFGGMNSPLHF
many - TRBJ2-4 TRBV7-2 TGTGCCAGCAGCTTAGAAGTAGTTGGGAACATTCAGTACTTC CASSLEVVGNIQYF
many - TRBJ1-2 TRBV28 TGTGCCAGCAGTTACGAAGGGGGAGGCTATGGCTACACCTTC CASSYEGGGYGYTF
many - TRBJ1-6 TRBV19 TGTGCCAGTAGAAGGTCCTCCGGCGGTTCACCCCTCCACTTT CASRRSSGGSPLHF
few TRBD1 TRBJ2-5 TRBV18 TGTGCCAGCTCACCCGGGACAGAGCAAGAGACCCAGTACTTC CASSPGTEQETQYF
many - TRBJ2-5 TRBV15 TGTGCCACCAGCAGAGGAGGCAGGGGGGACGAGACCCAGTACTTC CATSRGGRGDETQYF
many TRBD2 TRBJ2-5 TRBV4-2 TGTGCCAGCCGCATGGTATCAGGGCGGGGGGCCCAAGAGACCCAGTACTTC CASRMVSGRGAQETQYF
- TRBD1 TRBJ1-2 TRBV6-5 TGTGCCAGCAGGAGCAGACAGGGGATAACTGGCTACACCTTC CASRSRQGITGYTF
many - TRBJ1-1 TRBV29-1 TGCAGCGTTGAAGGTATGGGATGGGACACTGAAGCTTTCTTT CSVEGMGWDTEAFF
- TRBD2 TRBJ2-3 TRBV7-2 TGTGCCAGCAGCTTAGCGCTGGCGGGGGGGCTGTCAGATACGCAGTATTTT CASSLALAGGLSDTQYF
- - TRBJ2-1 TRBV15 TGTGCCACCAGCAGAGATCGTGTCGCGATGCCCAATGAGCAGTTCTTC CATSRDRVAMPNEQFF
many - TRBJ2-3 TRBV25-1 TGTGCCAGCAGTGAATGGGGGGGCACGGCCACAGATACGCAGTATTTT CASSEWGGTATDTQYF
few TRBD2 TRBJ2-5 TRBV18 TGTGCCAGCTCACCTCCGGGACTAGCGGAAGAGACCCAGTACTTC CASSPPGLAEETQYF
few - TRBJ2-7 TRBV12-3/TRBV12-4 TGTGCCAGCAGTTTCCGGGGGCTCCTCTCCTACGAGCAGTACTTC CASSFRGLLSYEQYF
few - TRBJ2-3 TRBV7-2 TGTGCCAGCAGGGAACAGGGTGTCGCAGATACGCAGTATTTT CASREQGVADTQYF
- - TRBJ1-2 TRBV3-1 TGTGCCAGCAGCCAAGATGGGTATGGCTACACCTTC CASSQDGYGYTF
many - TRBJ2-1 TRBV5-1 TGCGCCAGCAGCAGCAGGGGCCAACTCGGCAATGAGCAGTTCTTC CASSSRGQLGNEQFF
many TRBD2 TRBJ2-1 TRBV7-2 TGTGCCAGCAGCTTCGGCGGGGGGAACTACAATGAGCAGTTCTTC CASSFGGGNYNEQFF
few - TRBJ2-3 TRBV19 TGTGCCAGTAGTTATCAGGGGCTAGATACGCAGTATTTT CASSYQGLDTQYF
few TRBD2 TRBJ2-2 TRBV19 TGTGCCAGTAGTATACGAGCAGCTAGCGGGGGTGCCGGGGAGCTGTTTTTT CASSIRAASGGAGELFF
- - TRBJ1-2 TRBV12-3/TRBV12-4 TGTGCCAGCAGTTTAGTCTTAGGAACTGGCTACACCTTC CASSLVLGTGYTF
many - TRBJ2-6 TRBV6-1 TGTGCCAGCAGGCGGGGACAGCAGTACTCTGGGGCCAACGTCCTGACTTTC CASRRGQQYSGANVLTF
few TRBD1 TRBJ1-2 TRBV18 TGTGCCAGCTCACCCCTGGAAACGGGACAGCATGGCTACACCTTC CASSPLETGQHGYTF
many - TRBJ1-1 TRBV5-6 TGTGCCAGCTCGGGGTGGGGGCGGTGGAACACTGAAGCTTTCTTT CASSGWGRWNTEAFF
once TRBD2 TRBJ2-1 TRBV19 TGTGCCAGTAGTATGGGAGGGACTAGCGGGGCGTCTGAGCAGTTCTTC CASSMGGTSGASEQFF
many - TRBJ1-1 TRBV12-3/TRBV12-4 TGTGCCAGCAGTTTAATGAGCACTGAAGCTTTCTTT CASSLMSTEAFF
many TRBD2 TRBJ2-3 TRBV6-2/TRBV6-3 TGTGCCAGCAGCTTCCCGTTAGCGGGGGCCGTTAGAGATACGCAGTATTTT CASSFPLAGAVRDTQYF
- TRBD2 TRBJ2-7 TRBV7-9 TGTGCCAGCAGCCCCCTGGGGGGGGTAACGGGGCTGTACTTC CASSPLGGVTGLYF